In its sample, the clone carrying this T cell receptor (beta chain) was seen a few times. No antigen is known for it. The sample belongs to a study of beta chain features in type 1 diabetes. About the research overall: The samples had around 98 million sorted cells examined in all. Whole-study findings and limits: Significant though moderate, a shortening of TCRB CDR3s appeared in all four CD4+ subsets of Type 1 diabetes patients. Diminished insertions and augmented deletions at VDJ junctions characterized type 1 diabetes patients.

A CD45RO/CCR7/CD25/CD127/CD95/CD27 panel sorted naive, central memory, regulatory and stem cell-like memory CD4+ cells. Looked up from germline, CDR1 is KGHSH and CDR2 is LQKENI. CDR3 length equals 15 residues. After removal of 1 base from V and 7 bases from J, the junction contained 5 bases not matched to a gene. Sequenced material consisted of expressed TCRB transcripts (all of the isolated RNA was reverse transcribed). Samples of naive, central memory and regulatory T cells yielded a mean of approximately 3.9 million reads. Data came from immunoSEQ multiplex PCR; TCRdb stores just in-frame clones and leaves some out. Among 300,000 to 350,000 clones, around 9.3% were seen once, and the ten largest hold approximately 1%.

This TCR was recovered from a man aged 30-40 years with type 1 diabetes. The specimen sequenced was central memory CD4+ T cells from blood. J is TRBJ1-5 and V is TRBV18, with TRBD1 matching 9 bases. The CDR3 nucleotides are TGTGCCAGCTCACCACTAGGACAGGGGACCCAGCCCCAGCATTTT. Its translation: CASSPLGQGTQPQHF.